This T cell receptor (beta chain) was retrieved from a study of neurological immune-mediated disorders. Looking at the study overall: Of the multiple sclerosis patients, 34 in total, around 31 were relapsing-remitting and 3 were secondary progressive. Study conclusions and caveats: On phylogenetic grouping, the repertoires of 18 of 34 multiple sclerosis patients fell within one related-CDR3 cluster, constituting a possible signature.

As for the cDNA, it was generated by 5'RACE with 10-nucleotide random UMIs. Whenever a sequencing run was performed, it yielded over 200 million TCR-beta sequences from 15-18 subjects. TCRdb reprocessed the 5' RACE reads with MiXCR, giving one entry per CDR3 protein. The data hold more than 75,000 distinct CDR3 sequences, with 3% to 4% observed a single time. This clonotype was counted at least ten times. Its antigen is currently unknown. CDR3 length: 16 residues. In germline, CDR1 is SGHDN, CDR2 FVKESK. V was pared by 2 bases and J by 5 bases, with 15 bases between. The clonotype was recovered from a woman aged 45 to 65 with multiple sclerosis. Sequencing was done on a sample of PBMCs. The chain couples TRBV14 to TRBJ2-2; maybe TRBD2 (7 bases). CDR3 nucleotide sequence: TGTGCCAGCAGCCAAACATCGGGGGGCTGGACCGGGGAGCTGTTTTTT. It is translated as CASSQTSGGWTGELFF.